The 5 T cell receptor beta chains listed next were all sequenced from one sample in a study of T cells after yellow fever vaccination. TCRdb re-called the 5' RACE reads through MiXCR, storing one row per CDR3 protein. The sample includes 500,000 to 650,000 distinct CDR3 sequences, 9% to 15% of them seen just once. The sequencing here drew on PBMCs, taken on the day of the yellow fever booster vaccination. These receptors were obtained from a young man who received the YFV17D yellow fever vaccine.

This clonotype came up a few times. This chain's CDR3 is CASSKGQVANEQFF. Here the CDR3 DNA reads TGTGCCAGCAGCAAAGGACAGGTCGCCAATGAGCAGTTCTTC. J is TRBJ2-1 and V is TRBV3-1; 7 bases match TRBD1. The CDR3 runs 14 residues. CDR1 and CDR2 (germline): LGHDT, YNNKEL (reference sequence). J was trimmed by 6 bases and V by 5 bases; bases with no gene match: 7.

This clonotype occurred many times. Sequence at one end of the junction differs from germline and may be a read error. The chain recombines TRBV5-1 with TRBJ2-2; 7 positions agree with TRBD1. The CDR3 loop spans 14 amino acids. Germline V lookup: CDR1 SGHRS, CDR2 YFSETQ. The CDR3 reads CASSLDRDTGELFF. The CDR3 DNA reads as TGTGCCAGCAGTCTCGACAGGGACACCGGGGAGCTGTTTTTT.

The CDR3 loop reads CASSLGASVDEQFF. The CDR3 nucleotides read TGTGCCAGCAGTTTAGGGGCTTCGGTGGATGAGCAGTTCTTC. The J gene is TRBJ2-1, the V gene TRBV12-3 or TRBV12-4; D is unclear. The CDR3 spans 14 residues. Trimming stripped 1 base from V and 8 bases from J, with 12 bases between.

There are many counts of this clonotype. The V gene is TRBV12-3 or TRBV12-4, the J gene TRBJ2-5; maybe TRBD2 (6 bases). The CDR3 extends over 13 amino acids. With 5 bases removed from V and 5 bases from J, the gap between germline ends came to 12 bases. The CDR3 DNA is TGTGCCAGCAGTCAGACTAGGCTTGAGACCCAGTACTTC. As protein: CASSQTRLETQYF.

V usage is TRBV2 and J usage is TRBJ2-2; 10 positions agree with TRBD2. The CDR3 is 15 amino acids. The V gene end was trimmed by 7 bases and the J gene end by 3 bases; junction bases not matched to a gene: 5. Germline V gene lookup returns CDR1 SNHLY and CDR2 FYNNEI. CDR3 nucleotides: TGTGCCAGCACAGGGACTAGCGAGGACACCGGGGAGCTGTTTTTT. As protein: CASTGTSEDTGELFF.